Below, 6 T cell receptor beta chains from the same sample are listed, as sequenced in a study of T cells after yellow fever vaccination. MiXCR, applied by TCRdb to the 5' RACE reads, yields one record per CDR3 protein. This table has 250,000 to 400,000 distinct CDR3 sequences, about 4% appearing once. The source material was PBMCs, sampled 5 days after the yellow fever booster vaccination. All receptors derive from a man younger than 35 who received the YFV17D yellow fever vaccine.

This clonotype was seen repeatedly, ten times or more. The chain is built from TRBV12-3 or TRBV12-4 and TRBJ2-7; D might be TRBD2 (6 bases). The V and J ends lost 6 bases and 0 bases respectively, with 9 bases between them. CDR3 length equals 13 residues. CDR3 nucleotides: TGTGCCAGCAGCTTCGGGGGCTCCTACGAGCAGTACTTC. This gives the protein CASSFGGSYEQYF.

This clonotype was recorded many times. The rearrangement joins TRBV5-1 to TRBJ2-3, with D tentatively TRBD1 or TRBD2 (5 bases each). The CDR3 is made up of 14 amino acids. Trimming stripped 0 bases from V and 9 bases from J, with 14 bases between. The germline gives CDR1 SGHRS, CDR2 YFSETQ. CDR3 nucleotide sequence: TGCGCCAGCAGCTTGGGGGCCCGGGGCGACACGCAGTATTTT. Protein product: CASSLGARGDTQYF. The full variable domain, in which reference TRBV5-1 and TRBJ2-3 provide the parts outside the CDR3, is KAGVTQTPRYLIKTRGQQVTLSCSPISGHRSVSWYQQTPGQGLQFLFEYFSETQRNKGNFPGRFSGRQFSNSRSEMNVSTLELGDSALYLCASSLGARGDTQYFGPGTRLTVL.

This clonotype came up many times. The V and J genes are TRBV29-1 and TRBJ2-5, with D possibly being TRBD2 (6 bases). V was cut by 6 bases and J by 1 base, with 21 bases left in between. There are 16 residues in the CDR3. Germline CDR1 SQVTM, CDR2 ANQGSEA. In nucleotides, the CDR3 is TGCAGCGTGGCCGGGACTCCTAAATACAGCCAAGAGACCCAGTACTTC. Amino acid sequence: CSVAGTPKYSQETQYF.

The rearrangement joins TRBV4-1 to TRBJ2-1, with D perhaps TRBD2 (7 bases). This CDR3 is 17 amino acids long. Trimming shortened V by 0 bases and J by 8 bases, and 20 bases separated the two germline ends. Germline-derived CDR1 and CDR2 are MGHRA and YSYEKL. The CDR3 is CASSQDSRGGHSDEQFF. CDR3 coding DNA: TGCGCCAGCAGCCAAGATAGTAGGGGGGGGCATTCGGATGAGCAGTTCTTC.

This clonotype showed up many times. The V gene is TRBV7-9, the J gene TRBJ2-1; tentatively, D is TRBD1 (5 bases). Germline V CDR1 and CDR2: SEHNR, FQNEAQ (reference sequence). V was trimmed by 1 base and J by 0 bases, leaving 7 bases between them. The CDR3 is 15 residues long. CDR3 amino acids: CASSLEGASYNEQFF. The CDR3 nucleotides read TGTGCCAGCAGCTTAGAAGGGGCCTCCTACAATGAGCAGTTCTTC.

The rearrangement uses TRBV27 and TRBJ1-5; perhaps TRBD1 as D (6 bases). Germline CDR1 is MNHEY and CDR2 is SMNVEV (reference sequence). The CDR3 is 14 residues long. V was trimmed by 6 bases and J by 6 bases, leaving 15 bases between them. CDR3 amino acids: CASSKQGPSQPQHF. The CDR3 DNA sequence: TGTGCCAGCAGCAAACAGGGACCTAGTCAGCCCCAGCATTTT.